Listed here are 11 T cell receptor beta chains from one sample, sequenced in a study of radiation and T cells in renal cell carcinoma. Repertoires were generated with immunoSEQ multiplex PCR, while TCRdb's copy carries only in-frame clones and drops some. This sample yields about 49,000 clones, of which roughly four fifths are seen a single time; 25% to 35% belongs to the top ten. This sample's time point: baseline pretreatment blood. The treatment here: 15 Gy SBRT to primary tumor, nephrectomy 4 weeks later. The specimen comprised blood, sampled from a patient whose treatment included radiotherapy and nephrectomy. The receptors here all came from a woman aged 65 to 85 with renal cell carcinoma.

This clone was found once. The chain carries TRBV18 and TRBJ2-7; 10 bases are shared with TRBD2. The CDR3 is 17 amino acids. The J segment lost 1 base and the V segment lost 3 bases, leaving 9 bases of the junction unmatched. The germline V gene has CDR1 KGHSH and CDR2 LQKENI. CDR3 region: CASSPHRGLAESYEQYF. CDR3 nucleotide sequence: TGTGCCAGCTCACCCCACCGAGGACTAGCGGAATCCTACGAGCAGTACTTC.

The chain is built from TRBV10-1 and TRBJ2-7; D gene unclear. This CDR3 is 15 amino acids long. From germline, CDR1 is WNHNN and CDR2 SYGVQD (reference sequence). Trimming shortened V by 0 bases and J by 2 bases, and 11 bases separated the two germline ends. CDR3 residues: CASSESTRITYEQYF. The CDR3 nucleotides are TGCGCCAGCAGTGAGTCGACACGGATTACCTACGAGCAGTACTTC.

CDR3 sequence reads: CASSVVAGGNTGELFF. The CDR3 DNA follows: TGTGCCAGCAGCGTAGTGGCGGGAGGTAACACCGGGGAGCTGTTTTTT. The V call is TRBV9, the J call TRBJ2-2, with 8 bases matching TRBD2. CDR3 length: 16 residues. With 0 bases clipped from V and 2 bases from J, the junction kept 3 bases outside the gene matches. Per germline, CDR1 SGDLS and CDR2 YYNGEE.

This clone appeared a few times. V and J are TRBV7-7 and TRBJ2-3; D tentatively fits TRBD1 or TRBD2 (6 bases each). Germline V gene sequence: CDR1 SSHAT, CDR2 FNYEAQ (reference sequence). This CDR3 comprises 15 residues. V lost 6 bases and J 2 bases, leaving 15 bases between the germline ends. CDR3 residues: CASSRGTLITDTQYF. The CDR3 region has the DNA TGTGCCAGCAGTCGGGGGACACTAATCACAGATACGCAGTATTTT.

The chain links TRBV2 to TRBJ2-7; TRBD2 aligns across 10 bases. Per germline, CDR1 SNHLY and CDR2 FYNNEI. The V and J ends lost 4 bases and 5 bases, in that order; junction bases with no gene match: 5. The length of the CDR3 is 14 residues. CDR3 nucleotide sequence: TGTGCCAGCAGTGGTCTAGCGGGGGTTGACGAGCAGTACTTC. Protein: CASSGLAGVDEQYF.

This rearrangement joins TRBV9 to TRBJ2-3; a possible D gene is TRBD2 (6 bases). The CDR3 totals 15 residues. Trimming took off 3 bases at V and 0 bases at J, with 11 bases between the two ends. The germline V gene has CDR1 SGDLS and CDR2 YYNGEE. The CDR3 loop is CASSATGTSTDTQYF. The CDR3 bases are TGTGCCAGCAGCGCGACCGGGACTAGCACAGATACGCAGTATTTT.

V and J are TRBV25-1 and TRBJ1-2; D ambiguous. CDR1 is MGHDK, CDR2 SYGVNS, per germline. V was cut by 1 base and J by 7 bases, with 13 bases left in between. The CDR3 contains 14 residues. CDR3 in amino acids: CASSEFPGNGGYTF. The CDR3, as DNA: TGTGCCAGCAGTGAATTCCCGGGTAACGGTGGCTACACCTTC.

Notes on this clone: The identical CDR3 is also encoded by other nucleotide sequences in the sample. The rearrangement links TRBV6-5 to TRBJ1-1; D perhaps matches TRBD1 (5 bases). The CDR3 has 14 residues. V was shortened by 5 bases and J by 1 base, with 11 bases between the two germline ends. Per germline, CDR1 MNHEY and CDR2 SVGAGI. CDR3 nucleotide sequence: TGTGCCAGCAGTCTCATCGGGGGGAACACTGAAGCTTTCTTT. It specifies CASSLIGGNTEAFF.

This clone was seen a few times. This rearrangement joins TRBV15 to TRBJ1-1; D is ambiguous. The germline V gene encodes CDR1 LNHNV and CDR2 YYDKDF (reference sequence). Trimming removed 4 bases from V and 3 bases from J, with 9 bases in between. The CDR3 is 13 residues long. CDR3 nucleotides: TGTGCCACCAGCACCCTGAGGGACACTGAAGCTTTCTTT. Translated, it gives CATSTLRDTEAFF.

CDR3 nucleotides: TGTGCCACCAAAGGGACAGGGGGTAGCTACACCTTC. It codes for CATKGTGGSYTF. This sequence joins TRBV6-5 and TRBJ1-2; 11 nucleotides line up with TRBD1. There are 12 residues in the CDR3. Trimming removed 10 bases from V and 9 bases from J; junction bases left unmatched: 7. Germline V gene lookup returns CDR1 MNHEY and CDR2 SVGAGI.

The V gene is TRBV15, the J gene TRBJ2-1, with D possibly matching TRBD1 (6 bases). V was trimmed by 1 base and J by 0 bases, leaving 10 bases between them. The germline V gene encodes CDR1 LNHNV and CDR2 YYDKDF (reference sequence). This CDR3 is built from 16 residues. CDR3 coding DNA: TGTGCCACCAGCAGAGGACAGGCCAACTCCTACAATGAGCAGTTCTTC. Protein product: CATSRGQANSYNEQFF. The entire variable domain, with the rest obtained from reference TRBV15 and TRBJ2-1, is as follows: DAMVIQNPRYQVTQFGKPVTLSCSQTLNHNVMYWYQQKSSQAPKLLFHYYDKDFNNEADTPDNFQSRRPNTSFCFLDIRSPGLGDTAMYLCATSRGQANSYNEQFFGPGTRLTVL.